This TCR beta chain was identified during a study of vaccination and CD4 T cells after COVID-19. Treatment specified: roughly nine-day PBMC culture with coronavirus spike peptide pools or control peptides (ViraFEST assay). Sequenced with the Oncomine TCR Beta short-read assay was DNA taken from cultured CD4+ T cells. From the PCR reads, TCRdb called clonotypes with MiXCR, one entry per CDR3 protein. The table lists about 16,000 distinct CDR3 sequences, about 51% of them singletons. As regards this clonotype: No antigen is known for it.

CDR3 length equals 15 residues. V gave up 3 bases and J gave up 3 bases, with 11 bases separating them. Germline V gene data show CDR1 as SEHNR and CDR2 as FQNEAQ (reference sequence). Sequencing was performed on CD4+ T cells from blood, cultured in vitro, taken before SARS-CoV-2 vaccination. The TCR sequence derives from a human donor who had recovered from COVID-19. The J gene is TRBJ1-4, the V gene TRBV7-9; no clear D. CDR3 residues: CASSLVQSPNEKLFF. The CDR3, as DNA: TGTGCCAGCAGCTTGGTGCAGAGCCCTAATGAAAAACTGTTTTTT.